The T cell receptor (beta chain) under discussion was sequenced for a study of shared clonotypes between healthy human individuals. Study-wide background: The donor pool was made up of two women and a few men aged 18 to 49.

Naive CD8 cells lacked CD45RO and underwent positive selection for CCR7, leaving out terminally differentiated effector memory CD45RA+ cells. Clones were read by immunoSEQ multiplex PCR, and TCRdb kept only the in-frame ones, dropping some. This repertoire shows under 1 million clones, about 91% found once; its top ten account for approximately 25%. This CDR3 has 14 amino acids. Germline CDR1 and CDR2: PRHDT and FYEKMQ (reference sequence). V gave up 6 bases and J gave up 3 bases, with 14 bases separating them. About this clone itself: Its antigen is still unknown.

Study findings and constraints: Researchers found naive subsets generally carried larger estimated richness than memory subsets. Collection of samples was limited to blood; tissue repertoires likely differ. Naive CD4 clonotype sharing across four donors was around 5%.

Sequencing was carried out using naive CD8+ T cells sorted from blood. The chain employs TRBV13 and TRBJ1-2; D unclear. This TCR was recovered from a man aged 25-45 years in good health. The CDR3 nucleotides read TGTGCCAGCAGAGTAAGGACCGAGTACTATGGCTACACCTTC. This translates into CASRVRTEYYGYTF.